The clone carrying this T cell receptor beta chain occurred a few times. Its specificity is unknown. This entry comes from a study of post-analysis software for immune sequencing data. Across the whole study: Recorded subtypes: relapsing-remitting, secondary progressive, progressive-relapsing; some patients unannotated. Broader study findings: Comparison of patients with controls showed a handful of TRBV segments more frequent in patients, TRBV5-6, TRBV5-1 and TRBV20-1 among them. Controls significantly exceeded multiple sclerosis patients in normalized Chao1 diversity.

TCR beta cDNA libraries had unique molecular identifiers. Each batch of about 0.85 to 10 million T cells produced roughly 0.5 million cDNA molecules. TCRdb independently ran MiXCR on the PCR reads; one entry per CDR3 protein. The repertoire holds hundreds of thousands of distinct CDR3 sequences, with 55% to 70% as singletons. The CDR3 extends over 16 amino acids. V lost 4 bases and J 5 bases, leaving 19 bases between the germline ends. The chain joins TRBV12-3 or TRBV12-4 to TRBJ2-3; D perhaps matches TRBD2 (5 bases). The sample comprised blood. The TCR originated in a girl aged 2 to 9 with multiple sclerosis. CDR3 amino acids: CASSSRSGHRGDTQYF. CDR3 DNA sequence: TGTGCCAGCAGTTCCCGTTCGGGTCACCGGGGAGATACGCAGTATTTT.